The text below deals with one T cell receptor (beta chain). Its antigen is as yet unknown. One junction end does not reproduce the germline sequence, and a read error may be involved. This entry belongs to a study of identical twins. Study outcomes and limitations: It was cross-sectional statistical analysis, not following the same donors, that the conclusions relied on. Sequences that were out-of-frame, alpha and twin-shared displayed an excess of low generation probability. Abundant cord blood beta clonotypes carried fewer insertions; memory repertoires showed none.

cDNA carried unique molecular identifiers, and a universal primer site was added by template switching. TCRdb reprocessed the 5' RACE reads via MiXCR and lists one record per CDR3 protein. The repertoire consists of about 100,000 distinct CDR3 sequences, with about 6% occurring once and the leading ten covering over 9.5%. The CDR3 is made up of 13 amino acids. The germline V gene encodes CDR1 GTSNPN and CDR2 SVGIG (reference sequence). The source is a woman between 50 and 59 years old in good health. Material: memory T cells sorted from blood. This chain connects TRBV30 to TRBJ2-6, with D perhaps matching TRBD1 or TRBD2 (5 bases each). The CDR3 DNA is TGTGCCTGGACGTGGACTGGGGCCAAGGTCCTGACTTTC. This codes for CAWTWTGAKVLTF.